This T cell receptor (beta chain) emerged from a study of breast tumors, draining lymph nodes, adjacent tissues. Axillary draining lymph nodes of breast cancer patients supplied the node samples. Each CDR3 protein is one row after TCRdb ran MiXCR on the multiplex PCR reads. The sample includes under 150,000 distinct CDR3 sequences, 20% to 25% seen only once; the top ten take 2.2%. The sample holds a few counts of this clonotype. The antigen is undetermined. A much larger clone sits a single nucleotide away, making a read error possible. The germline V and J ends were trimmed by 4 bases and 11 bases, with 15 bases remaining between them. The CDR3 length is 13 residues. From germline, CDR1 is LNHNV and CDR2 YYDKDF (reference sequence). Study observations and caveats: Data only fit, rather than demonstrated, lymph node origin of most tumor T cells.

The sequenced sample was axillary lymph node tissue. The V and J genes are TRBV15 and TRBJ2-1; possibly TRBD1 for D (5 bases). The receptor was isolated from a female donor with breast cancer. Some clones in this sample may be carry-over from other donors' samples. The CDR3: CATSKGVENKQFF. The CDR3 coding sequence is TGTGCCACCAGCAAAGGGGTGGAGAATAAGCAGTTCTTC.